The clone carrying this T cell receptor (beta chain) occurred once. Seattle cases were enrolled at active infection and followed longitudinally. This sample is drawn from a study of blood T cell repertoires in COVID-19. Study overall: Samples representing acute and convalescent COVID-19 were sourced from the United States, Italy and Spain. PBMCs, B-cell-depleted T cells, or T cells provided the cDNA or gDNA that made up the material.

This CDR3 is built from 13 residues. CDR1 and CDR2 (germline): SEHNR, FQNEAQ (reference sequence). Trimming removed 1 base from V and 14 bases from J; junction bases left unmatched: 10. Method: immunoSEQ multiplex PCR; TCRdb's copy keeps in-frame clones and lacks some. The table includes fewer than 300,000 clones, roughly nine tenths detected once. The source is a woman in her twenties or thirties with COVID-19, enrolled during active disease. The material sequenced was peripheral blood. The chain recombines TRBV7-9 with TRBJ2-5; 7 positions match TRBD2. The CDR3 sequence: CASSLDLMERGYF. CDR3 bases: TGTGCCAGCAGCTTAGATCTGATGGAGCGGGGTTACTTC.